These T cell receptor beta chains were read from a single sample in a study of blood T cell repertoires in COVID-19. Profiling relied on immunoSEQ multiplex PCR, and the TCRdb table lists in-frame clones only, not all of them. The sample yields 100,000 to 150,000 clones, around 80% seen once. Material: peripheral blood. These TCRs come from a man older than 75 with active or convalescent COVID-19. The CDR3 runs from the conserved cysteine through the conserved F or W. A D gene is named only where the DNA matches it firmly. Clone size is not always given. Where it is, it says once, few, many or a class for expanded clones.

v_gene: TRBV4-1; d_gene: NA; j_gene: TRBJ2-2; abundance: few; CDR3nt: TGCGCCAGCAGCCAAGATCAAGGAGGGATACCCGGGGAGCTGTTTTTT; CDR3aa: CASSQDQGGIPGELFF
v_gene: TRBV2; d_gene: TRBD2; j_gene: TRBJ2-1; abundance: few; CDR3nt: TGTGCCAGCAGTAGCGGGGGGCGGCTTGCGTTCTTC; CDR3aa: CASSSGGRLAFF
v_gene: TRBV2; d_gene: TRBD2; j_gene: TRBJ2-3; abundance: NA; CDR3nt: TGTGCCAGCAGTGAAGATGGGACTACCTACACAGATACGCAGTATTTT; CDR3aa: CASSEDGTTYTDTQYF
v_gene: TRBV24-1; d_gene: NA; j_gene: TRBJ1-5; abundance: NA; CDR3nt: TGTGCCACCAGTGATTTGGGCCTCCTTAGCAATCAGCCCCAGCATTTT; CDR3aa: CATSDLGLLSNQPQHF
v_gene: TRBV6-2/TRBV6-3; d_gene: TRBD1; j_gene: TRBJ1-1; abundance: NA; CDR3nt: TGTGCCAGCAGTTACGCCGGGACAGACACTGAAGCTTTCTTT; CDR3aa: CASSYAGTDTEAFF
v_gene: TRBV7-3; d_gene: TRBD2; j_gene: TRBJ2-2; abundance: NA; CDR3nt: TGTGCCAGCAGCTTAGGGCTAGCGGGGGTCACCGGGGAGCTGTTTTTT; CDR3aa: CASSLGLAGVTGELFF
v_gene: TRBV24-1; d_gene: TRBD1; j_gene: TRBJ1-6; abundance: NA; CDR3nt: TGTGCCACCAGTGATCAGGACAGGGGTGATTCACCCCTCCACTTT; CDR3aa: CATSDQDRGDSPLHF
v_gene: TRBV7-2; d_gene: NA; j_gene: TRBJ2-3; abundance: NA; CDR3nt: TGTGCCAGCAGCGCACACCTGAGCACAGATACGCAGTATTTT; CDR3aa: CASSAHLSTDTQYF
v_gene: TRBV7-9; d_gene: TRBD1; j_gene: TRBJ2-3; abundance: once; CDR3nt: TGTGCCAGCAGCACCGACAGGGACGCAGATACGCAGTATTTT; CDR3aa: CASSTDRDADTQYF
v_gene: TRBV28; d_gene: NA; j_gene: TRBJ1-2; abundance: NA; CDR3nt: TGTGCCAGCAGCGATTCGACAGGCACCTATGGCTACACCTTC; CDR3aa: CASSDSTGTYGYTF
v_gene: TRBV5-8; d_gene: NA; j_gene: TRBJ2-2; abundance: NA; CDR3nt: TGTGCCAGCAGCTTGACCCAACTGTGGACCGGGGAGCTGTTTTTT; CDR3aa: CASSLTQLWTGELFF
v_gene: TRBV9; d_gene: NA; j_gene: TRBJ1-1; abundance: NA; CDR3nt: TGTGCCAGCAGCGTAGGCTCCCCGGCTCTAGCGGGCACTGAAGCTTTCTTT; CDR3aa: CASSVGSPALAGTEAFF
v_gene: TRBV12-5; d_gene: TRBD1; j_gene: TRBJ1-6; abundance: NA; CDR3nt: TGTGCTAGTGGCCCCGTCAGGGGGCAGGGGGATTCCTCCTATAATTCACCCCTCCACTTT; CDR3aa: CASGPVRGQGDSSYNSPLHF
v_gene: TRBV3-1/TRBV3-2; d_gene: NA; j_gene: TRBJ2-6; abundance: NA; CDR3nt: TGTGCCAGCAGCCAAGCCTCTTCCTCTGGGGCCAACGTCCTGACTTTC; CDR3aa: CASSQASSSGANVLTF
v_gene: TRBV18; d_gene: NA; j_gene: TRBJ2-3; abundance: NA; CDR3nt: TGTGCCAGCTCGTACGACAGTTCTCTCGATACGCAGTATTTT; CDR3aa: CASSYDSSLDTQYF
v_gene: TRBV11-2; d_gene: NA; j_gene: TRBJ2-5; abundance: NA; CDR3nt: TGTGCCAGCAGCCCGACAATAGAGACCCAGTACTTC; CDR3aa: CASSPTIETQYF
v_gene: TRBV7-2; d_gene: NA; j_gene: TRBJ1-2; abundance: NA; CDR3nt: TGTGCCAGCAGCTTAGGAGTGCCCTATGGCTACACCTTC; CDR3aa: CASSLGVPYGYTF
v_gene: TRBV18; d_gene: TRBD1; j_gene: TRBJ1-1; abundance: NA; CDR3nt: TGTGCCAGCTCACAGGGGGCGGACACTGAAGCTTTCTTT; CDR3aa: CASSQGADTEAFF
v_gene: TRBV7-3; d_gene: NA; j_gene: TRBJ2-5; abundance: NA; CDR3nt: TGTGCCAGCAGCTTAAGATATAGTGAGACCCAGTACTTC; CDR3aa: CASSLRYSETQYF
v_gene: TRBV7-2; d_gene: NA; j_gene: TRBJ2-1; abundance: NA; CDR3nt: TGTGCCAGCGAGGCCCGGGTCCTCTTGGGCAATGAGCAGTTCTTC; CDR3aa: CASEARVLLGNEQFF
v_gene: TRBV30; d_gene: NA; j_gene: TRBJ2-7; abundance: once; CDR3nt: TGTGCCTGGAGTTTCGGCAGGTTCGAGCAGTACTTC; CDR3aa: CAWSFGRFEQYF
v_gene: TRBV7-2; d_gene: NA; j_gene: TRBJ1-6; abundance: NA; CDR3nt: TGTGCCAGCAGCCCACAAGGGGGAACCCTCCACTTT; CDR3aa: CASSPQGGTLHF
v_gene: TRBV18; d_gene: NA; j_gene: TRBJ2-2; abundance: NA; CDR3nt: TGTGCCAGCTCACCACGGAGGGGCGAAGGGGCCGGGGAGCTGTTTTTT; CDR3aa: CASSPRRGEGAGELFF
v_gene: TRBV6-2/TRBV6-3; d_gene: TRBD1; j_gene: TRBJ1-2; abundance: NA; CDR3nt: TGTGCCAGCAGTCCCCGGACAGGGATCGGCTACACCTTC; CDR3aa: CASSPRTGIGYTF
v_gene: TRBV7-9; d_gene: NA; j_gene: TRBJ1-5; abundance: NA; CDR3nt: TGTGCCAGCAGCCCCCGACAGGCAAATCAGCCCCAGCATTTT; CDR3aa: CASSPRQANQPQHF
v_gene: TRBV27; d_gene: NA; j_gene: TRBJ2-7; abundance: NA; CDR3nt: TGTGCCAGCAGTCTCACCCCGACAACCGAGCAGTACTTC; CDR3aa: CASSLTPTTEQYF
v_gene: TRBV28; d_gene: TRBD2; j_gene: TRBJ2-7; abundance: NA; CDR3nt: TGTGCCAGCAGTTTAGCCCCGGGGGAGGGGAAATACGAGCAGTACTTC; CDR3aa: CASSLAPGEGKYEQYF
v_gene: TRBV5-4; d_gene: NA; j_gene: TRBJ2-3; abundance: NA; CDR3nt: TGTGCCAGCAGCTTAAGCGGCACAGATACGCAGTATTTT; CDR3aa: CASSLSGTDTQYF
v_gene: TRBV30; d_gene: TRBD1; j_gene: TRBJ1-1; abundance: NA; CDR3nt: TGTGCCTGGACCCAGGGGGTGGGTATTAGGACTGAAGCTTTCTTT; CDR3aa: CAWTQGVGIRTEAFF
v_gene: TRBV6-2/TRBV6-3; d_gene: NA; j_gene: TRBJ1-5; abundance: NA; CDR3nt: TGTGCCAGCAGTTACTCCGGCAGGGTTAGCAATCAGCCCCAGCATTTT; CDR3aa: CASSYSGRVSNQPQHF
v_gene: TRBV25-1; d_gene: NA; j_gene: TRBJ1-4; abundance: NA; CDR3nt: TGTGCCAGCAGTGAATCGGGAGGGCTAAATGAAAAACTGTTTTTT; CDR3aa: CASSESGGLNEKLFF
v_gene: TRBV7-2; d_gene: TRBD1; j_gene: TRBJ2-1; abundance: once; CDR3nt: TGTGCCAGCAGCATGGGACAGGGCAATGAGCAGTTCTTC; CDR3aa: CASSMGQGNEQFF
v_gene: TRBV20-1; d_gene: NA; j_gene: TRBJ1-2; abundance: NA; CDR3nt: TGCAGTGCTAAACAGGTTGATGGCTACACCTTC; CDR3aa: CSAKQVDGYTF
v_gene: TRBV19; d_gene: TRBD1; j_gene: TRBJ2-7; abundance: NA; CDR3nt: TGTGCCAGTAGTATAGCCACAGGGGGTGCCCACGAGCAGTACTTC; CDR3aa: CASSIATGGAHEQYF
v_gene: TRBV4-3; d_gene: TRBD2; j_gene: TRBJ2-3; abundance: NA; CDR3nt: TGCGCCAGCAGCCAAGGGCTAGCGGGTGCTGGCACAGATACGCAGTATTTT; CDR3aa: CASSQGLAGAGTDTQYF
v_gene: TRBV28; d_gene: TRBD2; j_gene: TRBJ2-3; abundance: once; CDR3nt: TGTGCCAGCAGTTTTGCGGGGGTGATAGATACGCAGTATTTT; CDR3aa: CASSFAGVIDTQYF
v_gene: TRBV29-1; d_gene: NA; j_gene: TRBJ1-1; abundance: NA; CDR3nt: TGCAGCGTTGCCCCACAGGGACCCACTGAAGCTTTCTTT; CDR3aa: CSVAPQGPTEAFF
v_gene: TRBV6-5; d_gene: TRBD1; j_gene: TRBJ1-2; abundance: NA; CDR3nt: TGTGCCAGCAGTTACTCCACCGCAGGGGGAAACTATGGCTACACCTTC; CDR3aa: CASSYSTAGGNYGYTF
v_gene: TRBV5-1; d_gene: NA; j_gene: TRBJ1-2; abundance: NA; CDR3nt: TGCGCCAGCAGCTTGGATGCGGGAAGGAACTATGGCTACACCTTC; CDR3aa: CASSLDAGRNYGYTF
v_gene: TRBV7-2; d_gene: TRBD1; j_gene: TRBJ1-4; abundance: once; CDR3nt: TGTGCCAGCAGCACTAGGGGACAGGGTCCGATTTATGAAAAACTGTTTTTT; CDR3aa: CASSTRGQGPIYEKLFF